A single sample gave rise to the 8 T cell receptor beta chains below, sequenced in a study of response to subunit inactivated influenza vaccine. MiXCR was run by TCRdb on the RT-PCR reads, yielding one entry per CDR3 protein. The sample contains hundreds of thousands of distinct CDR3 sequences, 11% of which appear only once. In addition, the sample was reused for a study of T cells expressing NK-cell markers. That paper states: Template switching by 5'RACE with UMIs generated the TCR beta cDNA.

Material: PBMCs from blood, obtained on the day of vaccination. These receptors were obtained from a man between 50 and 59 years old who received an inactivated influenza vaccine.

This clonotype was seen a few times. This sequence joins TRBV28 and TRBJ2-3, with D possibly TRBD2 on 6 matching bases. Trimming cost V 4 bases and J 6 bases, with 20 bases left between them. CDR3 size: 16 residues. In germline, CDR1 is MDHEN, CDR2 SYDVKM. The CDR3, as DNA: TGTGCCAGCAGTTCCCCAGGGACGGGAGTTTACGATACGCAGTATTTT. Translated: CASSSPGTGVYDTQYF.

V is TRBV12-3 or TRBV12-4 and J is TRBJ2-1; D is unclear. The CDR3 is 14 residues long. Trimming pared 2 bases from V and 4 bases from J, leaving 9 bases between. The CDR3 region has the DNA TGTGCCAGCAGTTTAAACAGAAAGTACAATGAGCAGTTCTTC. This sequence encodes CASSLNRKYNEQFF.

This clonotype was observed a handful of times. V gene TRBV20-1 combines with J gene TRBJ2-3; 9 nucleotides align to TRBD2. This CDR3 has 19 residues. Losses at the gene ends were 0 bases for V and 3 bases for J; bases not matched to a gene: 16. Germline CDR1 reads DFQATT; CDR2 reads SNEGSKA (reference sequence). The CDR3 reads CSARDLVASGTTQTDTQYF. CDR3 DNA sequence: TGCAGTGCTAGAGATTTGGTGGCTAGCGGGACCACCCAAACAGATACGCAGTATTTT.

This clonotype was found a few times. The gene calls are TRBV7-9 and TRBJ2-2, with D tentatively TRBD1 (5 bases). The CDR3 extends over 15 amino acids. CDR1 and CDR2 from the germline V gene are SEHNR and FQNEAQ (reference sequence). V was pared by 1 base and J by 4 bases, with 10 bases between. CDR3 protein: CASSLVTGATGELFF. The CDR3 region has the DNA TGTGCCAGCAGCTTAGTGACTGGGGCCACCGGGGAGCTGTTTTTT.

The chain carries TRBV5-1 and TRBJ2-2, with no clear D. The CDR3 sequence is 15 residues long. V dropped 1 base and J dropped 6 bases, with 13 bases sitting between them. CDR1 and CDR2 from the germline V gene are SGHRS and YFSETQ. CDR3 in DNA: TGCGCCAGCAGCTTGAAGGGCGCGATCCCCGGGGAGCTGTTTTTT. It translates to CASSLKGAIPGELFF.

This clonotype was observed a few times. The chain employs TRBV5-1 and TRBJ2-5; D gene unclear. This CDR3 has 14 amino acids. The germline V gene has CDR1 SGHRS and CDR2 YFSETQ. Deletions cut 0 bases from V and 4 bases from J, with 10 bases between. This CDR3 reads CASSLGVRGETQYF. The CDR3 nucleotides are TGCGCCAGCAGCTTGGGAGTTCGAGGAGAGACCCAGTACTTC.

Only a few counts were recorded for this clonotype. The chain joins TRBV7-2 to TRBJ2-7, with D tentatively TRBD1 (5 bases). Germline assignment: CDR1 SGHTA and CDR2 FQGNSA. This CDR3 contains 14 residues. V was trimmed by 8 bases and J by 5 bases, leaving 19 bases between them. The CDR3 sequence: CASLKGPGSHEQYF. CDR3 nucleotides: TGTGCCAGCCTGAAGGGGCCAGGAAGCCACGAGCAGTACTTC.

The CDR3: CASSRITNEKLFF. The CDR3 DNA is TGTGCCAGCAGCCGGATAACTAATGAAAAACTGTTTTTT. The gene calls are TRBV7-9 and TRBJ1-4; D gene uncertain. The germline CDR1 and CDR2 sequences are SEHNR and FQNEAQ (reference sequence). Trimming cost V 5 bases and J 1 base, with 5 bases left between them. The CDR3 contains 13 residues.